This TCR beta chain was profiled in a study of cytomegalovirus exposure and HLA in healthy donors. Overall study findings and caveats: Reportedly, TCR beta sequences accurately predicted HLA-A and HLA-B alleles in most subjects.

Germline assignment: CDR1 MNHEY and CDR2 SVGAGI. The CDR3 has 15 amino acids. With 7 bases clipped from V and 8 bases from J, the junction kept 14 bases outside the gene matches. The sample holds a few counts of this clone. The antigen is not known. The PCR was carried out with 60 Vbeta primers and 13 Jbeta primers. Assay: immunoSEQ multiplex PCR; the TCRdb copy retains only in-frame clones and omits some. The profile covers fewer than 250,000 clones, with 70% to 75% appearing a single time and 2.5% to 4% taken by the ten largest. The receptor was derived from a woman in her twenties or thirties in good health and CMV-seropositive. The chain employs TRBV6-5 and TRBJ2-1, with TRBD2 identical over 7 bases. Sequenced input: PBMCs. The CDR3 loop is CASTREGGLGYEQFF. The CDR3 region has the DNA TGTGCCAGCACCCGTGAGGGAGGGTTAGGGTATGAGCAGTTCTTC.